This T cell receptor beta chain stems from a study of shared clonotypes between healthy human individuals. Study in general: Serving as donors were a couple of women and three men, whose ages spanned 18 to 49. CD4 naive and CD4 memory each took three plates per donor, while CD8 naive took two and CD8 memory one. Study results and limitations: A few donors shared about 5% of their naive CD4 clonotypes.

Looked up from germline, CDR1 is GTSNPN and CDR2 is SVGIG (reference sequence). With 4 bases removed from V and 1 base from J, the gap between germline ends came to 14 bases. The length of the CDR3 is 14 residues. On this clone: Its antigen is as yet unknown.

Repertoires were generated with immunoSEQ multiplex PCR, while TCRdb's copy carries only in-frame clones and drops some. The sample includes roughly 1,800,000 clones, approximately 94% of them seen just once. CD8 cells regarded as naive lacked CD45RO, were positively chosen for CCR7, and omitted terminally differentiated effector memory CD45RA+ cells. Healthy adults negative for HIV, lacking recent acute infections or vaccinations, served as donors. The gene calls are TRBV30 and TRBJ2-7; D uncertain. The sample was naive CD8+ T cells sorted from blood. This receptor was identified in a man between 18 and 35 years old in good health. CDR3 in DNA: TGTGCCTGGACCCCCGGTTCCCCTTCCTACGAGCAGTACTTC. Amino acid sequence: CAWTPGSPSYEQYF. Using reference TRBV30 and TRBJ2-7 for the parts outside the CDR3, the full variable domain is SQTIHQWPATLVQPVGSPLSLECTVEGTSNPNLYWYRQAAGRGLQLLFYSVGIGQISSEVPQNLSASRPQDRQFILSSKKLLLSDSGFYLCAWTPGSPSYEQYFGPGTRLTVT.